These 32 T cell receptor beta chains share one sample of origin, sequenced in a study of vaccination and CD4 T cells after COVID-19. For these receptors, no antigen is known. Indicated treatment: approximately 10-day PBMC culture with coronavirus spike peptide pools or control peptides (ViraFEST assay). Sequence data for DNA of cultured CD4+ T cells were generated by the Oncomine TCR Beta short-read assay. TCRdb reprocessed the PCR reads with MiXCR, giving one entry per CDR3 protein. The repertoire holds over 11,000 distinct CDR3 sequences, with around 60% as singletons. The sample consisted of CD4+ T cells from blood, cultured in vitro. These receptors all stem from a human donor who had recovered from COVID-19.

This clonotype was counted a single time. This chain joins TRBV11-3 and TRBJ2-3; D gene uncertain. The CDR3 extends over 18 amino acids. The V end lost 1 base, the J end lost 0 bases, and 17 bases lay between the germline ends. Germline-derived CDR1 and CDR2 are SGHNT and YENEEA. CDR3 DNA sequence: TGTGCCAGCAGCTTAGGGACCCCAAGCCCCCTAAGCACAGATACGCAGTATTTT. It encodes CASSLGTPSPLSTDTQYF.

The rearrangement uses TRBV6-1 and TRBJ2-7; 7 bases align to TRBD2. Per germline, CDR1 MNHNS and CDR2 SASEGT. The V gene end was trimmed by 6 bases and the J gene end by 1 base; junction bases not matched to a gene: 9. CDR3 size: 15 residues. CDR3 residues: CASRSSLGGSYEQYF. The CDR3 coding sequence is TGTGCCAGCAGGTCGAGCCTGGGAGGGTCCTACGAGCAGTACTTC.

The genes are TRBV27 and TRBJ2-3; 7 positions match TRBD2. Germline V gene sequence: CDR1 MNHEY, CDR2 SMNVEV (reference sequence). J lost 1 base, V lost 3 bases, and 10 bases had no gene match. This CDR3 contains 17 residues. CDR3: CASSLLGAAGGTDTQYF. CDR3 in DNA: TGTGCCAGCAGTTTGCTGGGCGCGGCGGGGGGCACAGATACGCAGTATTTT.

The chain is built from TRBV4-3 and TRBJ1-2; 7 bases are a match to TRBD1. The CDR3 consists of 14 residues. Germline-derived CDR1 and CDR2 are LGHNA and YSLEER. After removal of 3 bases from V and 8 bases from J, the junction contained 9 bases not matched to a gene. CDR3 bases: TGCGCCAGCAGCCAGCAGGGGGACAGCCTAGGCTACACCTTC. Amino acids: CASSQQGDSLGYTF.

This sequence joins TRBV6-5 and TRBJ2-7, with 8 nucleotides matching TRBD2. Looked up from germline, CDR1 is MNHEY and CDR2 is SVGAGI. The CDR3 consists of 14 residues. V dropped 2 bases and J dropped 6; count of bases not matched to a gene: 6. CDR3 protein: CASSYAGGLGEQYF. Written as DNA, the CDR3 is TGTGCCAGCAGTTACGCGGGGGGTTTGGGCGAGCAGTACTTC.

V gene TRBV11-2 combines with J gene TRBJ2-2; D is unresolved. The germline V and J ends were trimmed by 6 bases and 6 bases, with 14 bases remaining between them. The CDR3 extends over 14 amino acids. The V gene's germline CDR1 is SGHAT and CDR2 FQNNGV. The CDR3 nucleotides read TGTGCCAGCAGTCCTAATTCGGGTCCCGGGGAGCTGTTTTTT. This sequence encodes CASSPNSGPGELFF.

The chain is built from TRBV6-1 and TRBJ1-5, with 8 nucleotides matching TRBD1. This CDR3 is built from 14 residues. Germline assignment: CDR1 MNHNS and CDR2 SASEGT. V trimming: 0 bases; J trimming: 6 bases; junction bases outside the gene matches: 1. CDR3 residues: CASSEARGLQPQHF. The DNA of the CDR3 is TGTGCCAGCAGTGAAGCCAGGGGGCTTCAGCCCCAGCATTTT.

The gene calls are TRBV15 and TRBJ1-1; the D gene is possibly TRBD1 (5 bases). The germline V gene encodes CDR1 LNHNV and CDR2 YYDKDF (reference sequence). V dropped 1 base and J dropped 2 bases, with 8 bases sitting between them. This CDR3 has 14 residues. This CDR3 is CATSRGTLNTEAFF. CDR3 coding DNA: TGTGCCACCAGCAGAGGGACACTAAACACTGAAGCTTTCTTT.

This chain links TRBV27 with TRBJ2-3; D might be TRBD1 or TRBD2, each matching 6 bases. Germline assignment: CDR1 MNHEY and CDR2 SMNVEV (reference sequence). V was cut by 6 bases and J by 1 base, with 14 bases left in between. This CDR3 contains 15 residues. The CDR3 coding sequence is TGTGCCAGCAGGCCCTGGGGGGCTGGCACAGATACGCAGTATTTT. Residues: CASRPWGAGTDTQYF.

CDR3 in amino acids: CASTSGGAKIQPQHF. As DNA, the CDR3 is TGTGCCAGCACCTCGGGGGGCGCGAAAATTCAGCCCCAGCATTTT. The chain uses TRBV28 and TRBJ1-5; perhaps TRBD1 as D (6 bases). Germline V gene lookup returns CDR1 MDHEN and CDR2 SYDVKM. Trimming removed 7 bases from V and 6 bases from J, with 19 bases in between. The CDR3 has 15 amino acids.

This clonotype was seen a handful of times. The CDR3 protein is CATSAGTGSNQPQHF. CDR3 in DNA: TGTGCCACCAGTGCAGGAACAGGTAGCAATCAGCCCCAGCATTTT. This chain uses TRBV24-1 with TRBJ1-5; tentative D call: TRBD1 (5 bases). Germline-derived CDR1 and CDR2 are KGHDR and SFDVKD. The CDR3 runs to 15 residues. The V end was cut by 5 bases, the J end by 0 bases, with 10 bases between.

CDR3 DNA: TGTGCCAGCAGTGAAGTGTCCTCGGGATTGGGGACTGAAGCTTTCTTT. Its protein is CASSEVSSGLGTEAFF. This chain joins TRBV6-1 and TRBJ1-1; no clear D gene. The germline V gene has CDR1 MNHNS and CDR2 SASEGT. This CDR3 spans 16 amino acids. Between the trimmed V and J ends, which lost 1 base and 5 bases, there was a span of 17 bases.

The rearrangement joins TRBV10-3 to TRBJ2-2; 9 nucleotides line up with TRBD1. Losses at the gene ends were 4 bases for V and 7 bases for J; bases not matched to a gene: 7. The CDR3 contains 15 residues. Germline loops: CDR1 ENHRY, CDR2 SYGVKD. The CDR3 sequence: CAISGGQGWSGELFF. The CDR3 coding sequence is TGTGCCATCAGTGGCGGACAGGGGTGGAGCGGGGAGCTGTTTTTT.

This chain links TRBV6-1 with TRBJ1-1; TRBD1 aligns across 7 bases. Germline V lookup: CDR1 MNHNS, CDR2 SASEGT. With 2 bases clipped from V and 11 bases from J, the junction kept 8 bases outside the gene matches. The CDR3 is made up of 13 amino acids. For the CDR3, the DNA is TGTGCCAGCAGTGAAATGCGGGACAGCACGGCTTTCTTT. It is translated as CASSEMRDSTAFF.

This clonotype occurred a few times. V and J are TRBV6-1 and TRBJ1-5, with 7 bases lining up with TRBD1. The ends lost 6 bases at V and 3 bases at J; junction bases unmatched: 5. This CDR3 spans 14 amino acids. The germline gives CDR1 MNHNS, CDR2 SASEGT. The CDR3 coding sequence is TGTGCCAGCAGAATACAGGGGTCCAATCAGCCCCAGCATTTT. Amino acids: CASRIQGSNQPQHF.

J is TRBJ2-3 and V is TRBV20-1, with D unresolved. The CDR3 totals 11 residues. Trimming took off 5 bases at V and 4 bases at J, with 7 bases between the two ends. Looked up from germline, CDR1 is DFQATT and CDR2 is SNEGSKA (reference sequence). CDR3 nucleotide sequence: TGCAGTGCTTCGACCCCAGATACGCAGTATTTT. Translating gives CSASTPDTQYF.

The V call is TRBV12-3 or TRBV12-4, the J call TRBJ1-2, with TRBD1 matching over 7 bases. The CDR3 sequence is 14 residues long. J was trimmed by 5 bases and V by 0 bases; bases with no gene match: 3. In nucleotides, the CDR3 is TGTGCCAGCAGTTTAGCGACAGGGATATATGGCTACACCTTC. Protein product: CASSLATGIYGYTF.

This clonotype has only a few counts. This chain links TRBV7-2 with TRBJ1-6; D remains unclear. V was clipped by 2 bases and J by 10 bases, with 6 bases between them. Germline lookup yields CDR1 SGHTA and CDR2 FQGNSA. CDR3 length: 12 amino acids. The CDR3 loop reads CASSLKSSPLHF. The CDR3 DNA reads as TGTGCCAGCAGCTTAAAAAGCTCACCCCTCCACTTT.

The V call is TRBV6-1, the J call TRBJ2-2; TRBD1 aligns across 12 bases. The trim removed 4 bases at V and 4 bases at J, leaving 4 bases unmatched. This CDR3 spans 16 amino acids. CDR1 and CDR2 from the germline V gene are MNHNS and SASEGT. CDR3 residues: CASSAGQGAGTGELFF. CDR3 nucleotides: TGTGCCAGCAGTGCGGGACAGGGGGCAGGCACCGGGGAGCTGTTTTTT.

The chain links TRBV20-1 to TRBJ1-5; D gene unclear. The CDR3 is 14 amino acids. V lost 1 base to trimming and J lost 4 bases, with 11 bases between them. Germline loops: CDR1 DFQATT, CDR2 SNEGSKA (reference sequence). CDR3 nucleotide sequence: TGCAGTGCTAGAGGTGGGAAGGGAAATCAGCCCCAGCATTTT. It translates to CSARGGKGNQPQHF.

The V and J genes are TRBV29-1 and TRBJ2-7; possibly TRBD1 for D (5 bases). This CDR3 is built from 14 residues. Germline V gene lookup returns CDR1 SQVTM and CDR2 ANQGSEA. V shed 5 bases and J shed 6 bases, with 20 bases lying between them. CDR3 coding DNA: TGCAGCGTTACTGTGGGGCCCCGAGGTACCGAGCAGTACTTC. This encodes CSVTVGPRGTEQYF.

The chain is built from TRBV5-1 and TRBJ2-7; D is unclear. Germline-derived CDR1 and CDR2 are SGHRS and YFSETQ. The V gene lost 0 bases and the J gene lost 0 bases, with 10 bases spanning the gap. This CDR3 has 15 amino acids. In nucleotides, the CDR3 is TGCGCCAGCAGCTTGGAGAGCGTCAGCTCCTACGAGCAGTACTTC. Protein: CASSLESVSSYEQYF.

The chain couples TRBV30 to TRBJ1-1; 7 bases match TRBD1. The CDR3 consists of 15 residues. Germline V gives CDR1 GTSNPN, CDR2 SVGIG (reference sequence). Trimming removed 1 base from V and 1 base from J; junction bases left unmatched: 6. CDR3 nucleotide sequence: TGTGCCTGGAGTGACCCAGGGGGTTCGAACACTGAAGCTTTCTTT. Translation gives CAWSDPGGSNTEAFF.

The CDR3 sequence is CAWSVKLAGETQYF. In nucleotides, the CDR3 is TGTGCCTGGAGTGTAAAACTAGCGGGAGAGACCCAGTACTTC. The chain combines TRBV30 with TRBJ2-5; the match to TRBD2 covers 9 bases. The CDR3 has 14 residues. Per the germline V gene, CDR1 is GTSNPN and CDR2 is SVGIG (reference sequence). The junction had 3 bases not matched to a gene; V was cut back by 0 bases and J by 4 bases.

This chain uses TRBV7-8 with TRBJ2-2; 9 nucleotides match TRBD2. From germline, CDR1 is SGHVS and CDR2 FQNEAQ. This CDR3 contains 19 residues. V lost 6 bases and J lost 1; bases outside the gene matches: 15. The CDR3 bases are TGTGCCAGCAGGGAGGGAAAACTAGCGGGCCGCAGGAACACCGGGGAGCTGTTTTTT. Translating it yields CASREGKLAGRRNTGELFF.

The chain is built from TRBV12-3 or TRBV12-4 and TRBJ2-2; D is undetermined. The CDR3 has 15 amino acids. Between the trimmed V and J ends, which lost 8 bases and 1 base, there was a span of 14 bases. CDR3 nucleotides: TGTGCCAGCCGGACCGCCCTCGGGAACACCGGGGAGCTGTTTTTT. It specifies CASRTALGNTGELFF.

The chain links TRBV6-2 or TRBV6-3 to TRBJ1-2; D not resolved. The CDR3 runs 13 residues. The V end was cut by 4 bases, the J end by 1 base, with 7 bases between. CDR1 is MNHEY and CDR2 is SVGEGT in the germline V gene. CDR3 protein: CASSLGSNYGYTF. The CDR3 DNA follows: TGTGCCAGCAGTTTGGGCAGTAACTATGGCTACACCTTC.

This clonotype was picked up a small number of times. CDR3 region: CASSQGTGVPVNTEAFF. The CDR3 bases are TGTGCCAGCAGTCAAGGGACAGGGGTTCCGGTGAACACTGAAGCTTTCTTT. V usage is TRBV27 and J usage is TRBJ1-1; the match to TRBD1 covers 10 bases. CDR1 and CDR2 from the germline V gene are MNHEY and SMNVEV (reference sequence). This CDR3 region has 17 residues. Trimming took 5 bases from V and 0 from J; bases not matched to a gene: 9.

The chain employs TRBV20-1 and TRBJ1-2; 7 bases align to TRBD1. From germline, CDR1 is DFQATT and CDR2 SNEGSKA (reference sequence). The CDR3 consists of 13 residues. Losses at the gene ends were 3 bases for V and 5 bases for J; bases not matched to a gene: 6. CDR3: CSARGRQGYGYTF. The CDR3 DNA sequence: TGCAGTGCTAGGGGAAGACAGGGTTATGGCTACACCTTC.

This rearrangement joins TRBV20-1 to TRBJ2-5; tentative D call: TRBD1 (7 bases). The CDR3 is 13 amino acids. CDR1 is DFQATT, CDR2 SNEGSKA, per germline (reference sequence). V was pared by 5 bases and J by 1 base, with 11 bases between. CDR3 sequence reads: CSASQGGQETQYF. The DNA of the CDR3 is TGCAGTGCTTCTCAGGGGGGCCAAGAGACCCAGTACTTC.

This chain uses TRBV5-4 with TRBJ1-1; D is possibly TRBD1 (6 bases). The length of the CDR3 is 13 residues. V was cut by 1 base and J by 11 bases, with 15 bases left in between. Germline-derived CDR1 and CDR2 are SGHNT and YYREEE (reference sequence). CDR3 region: CASSLPGGESAFF. The CDR3 nucleotides read TGTGCCAGCAGCTTGCCCGGGGGCGAATCGGCTTTCTTT.

The chain links TRBV11-2 to TRBJ2-7; D gene ambiguous. Between the trimmed V and J ends, which lost 0 bases and 2 bases, there was a span of 11 bases. CDR3 size: 15 residues. Germline CDR1 and CDR2: SGHAT and FQNNGV. The CDR3 DNA reads as TGTGCCAGCAGCTTAGACAGAGCGTTCCCCTACGAGCAGTACTTC. Amino acids: CASSLDRAFPYEQYF.